The clone carrying this T cell receptor (beta chain) appeared many times. The antigen remains unidentified. The read stops 3 residues short of the end of the CDR3; the missing end is completed from the germline J gene. The germline gives CDR1 KGHSH, CDR2 LQKENI. The V end was cut by 3 bases, the J end by 0 bases, with 3 bases between. The CDR3 is made up of 13 amino acids. The record originates from a study of T cell clonality in common variable immunodeficiency. Equal genomic DNA amounts from CVID and control samples were sequenced. Repertoires were generated with immunoSEQ multiplex PCR, while TCRdb's copy carries only in-frame clones and drops some. This sample has 25,000 to 35,000 clones, each found more than once. Findings and limits, study-wide: The cause of increased CVID clonality remains unclear without subpopulation sequencing. Fewer deletions and N-nucleotide insertions were reportedly seen in common variable immunodeficiency TCR beta sequences.

Caucasian heritage predominated among both patients and controls. All CVID subjects were on immunoglobulin replacement for at least one year. The sample comprised peripheral blood mononuclear cells. The clonotype originates from a human donor with common variable immunodeficiency. The chain employs TRBV18 and TRBJ2-4; D is ambiguous. CDR3 bases read: TGTGCCAGCTCACCCGTAGCCAAAAACATT. As protein: CASSPVAKNI. The whole CDR3 sequence is CASSPVAKNIQYF.